Below, one TCR beta chain is given with its context. The sample has other DNA sequences that encode this CDR3 too. This sample was taken from a study of blood T cell repertoires in COVID-19. Across the study: COVID-19 samples, acute and convalescent, were from the United States, Italy and Spain.

How the authors handled the data: Amplification of reference gene primers was used by the study to estimate nucleated cell counts. TCRdb's table, derived via immunoSEQ multiplex PCR, lists solely in-frame clones and lacks some. V and J calls plus clone size are reproduced from that table; the DNA served to infer D and trimming. The table has some 310,000 clones, 75% to 90% seen once. Germline V gene lookup returns CDR1 SGHRS and CDR2 YFSETQ. V was clipped by 0 bases and J by 1 base, with 5 bases between them. CDR3 length equals 14 residues. The clonotype was recovered from a woman aged 25 to 45 with COVID-19, enrolled during active disease. Sequenced material: peripheral blood. This sequence joins TRBV5-1 and TRBJ1-3; D is unresolved. The CDR3 sequence: CASSLGHSGNTIYF. For the CDR3, the DNA is TGCGCCAGCAGCTTGGGACATTCTGGAAACACCATATATTTT.